This is a list of T cell receptor beta chains from one sample in a study of T cell responses to AZD1222 COVID-19 vaccine. Repertoires were generated with immunoSEQ multiplex PCR, while TCRdb's copy carries only in-frame clones and drops some. The sample yields 50,000 or so clones, approximately 80% seen once. Sequenced material: peripheral blood, taken 28 days after the second AZD1222 dose. These receptors all come from an adult who received the AZD1222 COVID-19 vaccine. Both conserved end residues are part of each CDR3. Each record gives: V gene, J gene, clone size, D gene, CDR3 protein, CDR3 DNA. D genes are given only for firm matches. The size field is filled for only some rows; it gives once, few, many or a size class.

TRBV18	TRBJ2-7	-	-	CASSPGNGYEQYF	TGTGCCAGCTCACCAGGTAACGGCTACGAGCAGTACTTC
TRBV19	TRBJ1-3	-	-	CASSIRGSSGNTIYF	TGTGCCAGTAGTATAAGAGGAAGCTCTGGAAACACCATATATTTT
TRBV21-1	TRBJ1-5	-	-	CASSKRGFGSNQPQHF	TGTGCCAGCAGCAAACGGGGGTTCGGTAGCAATCAGCCCCAGCATTTT
TRBV5-6	TRBJ1-4	few	TRBD1	CASRQTGGGEKLFF	TGTGCCAGCAGGCAGACAGGGGGCGGGGAAAAACTGTTTTTT
TRBV7-8	TRBJ2-1	-	TRBD2	CASSLIVGSGSNEQFF	TGTGCCAGCAGCCTAATTGTAGGTAGCGGGAGCAATGAGCAGTTCTTC
TRBV11-1	TRBJ2-1	-	-	CASSRYGGTYNEQFF	TGTGCCAGCAGCCGTTATGGGGGGACCTACAATGAGCAGTTCTTC
TRBV3-1/TRBV3-2	TRBJ1-1	-	TRBD1	CASKRDSEAFF	TGTGCCAGCAAACGGGACAGTGAAGCTTTCTTT
TRBV5-1	TRBJ2-1	-	TRBD2	CASSPGLAGEVEQFF	TGCGCCAGCAGCCCGGGACTAGCGGGAGAGGTTGAGCAGTTCTTC
TRBV28	TRBJ1-1	-	-	CASSSRARINTEAFF	TGTGCCAGCAGTTCACGGGCCCGCATTAACACTGAAGCTTTCTTT
TRBV7-6	TRBJ2-1	-	-	CASSLAGPSNEQFF	TGTGCCAGCAGCTTAGCCGGACCAAGCAATGAGCAGTTCTTC
TRBV5-4	TRBJ1-1	-	-	CASSPEGARGHTEAFF	TGTGCCAGCAGCCCGGAGGGAGCGCGTGGTCACACTGAAGCTTTCTTT
TRBV13	TRBJ2-1	-	TRBD2	CASSLRSSGLHNEQFF	TGTGCCAGCAGCTTAAGGTCTAGCGGCCTCCACAATGAGCAGTTCTTC
TRBV4-1	TRBJ1-2	-	-	CASSQGSQGYGYTF	TGCGCCAGCAGCCAAGGGTCGCAGGGCTATGGCTACACCTTC
TRBV5-5	TRBJ1-4	once	-	CASSLVGGLNEKLFF	TGTGCCAGCAGCTTGGTAGGGGGGCTGAATGAAAAACTGTTTTTT
TRBV28	TRBJ2-3	-	TRBD2	CASSLGLAGADTQYF	TGTGCCAGCAGTTTAGGACTAGCGGGAGCAGATACGCAGTATTTT
TRBV14	TRBJ2-3	-	-	CASSQDLSDTQYF	TGTGCCAGCAGCCAAGATTTGTCAGATACGCAGTATTTT
TRBV5-6	TRBJ1-2	-	-	CASSLGPQSGYTF	TGTGCCAGCAGCTTGGGACCCCAGAGTGGCTACACCTTC
TRBV5-1	TRBJ2-7	-	-	CASSFSGAAYEQYF	TGCGCCAGCAGCTTTAGCGGAGCAGCCTACGAGCAGTACTTC
TRBV19	TRBJ1-2	-	-	CASSLRYGYTF	TGTGCCAGTAGTCTACGCTATGGCTACACCTTC
TRBV11-2	TRBJ2-2	-	TRBD2	CASSSLSRLAGRTGELFF	TGTGCCAGCAGCTCGCTTTCTCGACTAGCGGGGAGAACCGGGGAGCTGTTTTTT
TRBV5-1	TRBJ1-5	-	-	CASSLGEGNQPQHF	TGCGCCAGCAGCTTGGGGGAGGGGAATCAGCCCCAGCATTTT
TRBV7-9	TRBJ1-4	-	-	CASGGYNEKLFF	TGTGCCAGTGGCGGCTATAATGAAAAACTGTTTTTT
TRBV10-3	TRBJ2-7	-	-	CAISEAPTGYEQYF	TGTGCCATCAGTGAGGCCCCAACTGGGTACGAGCAGTACTTC
TRBV5-1	TRBJ2-5	-	TRBD1	CASSLPGTGYETQYF	TGCGCCAGCAGCTTGCCCGGGACAGGGTACGAGACCCAGTACTTC
TRBV5-4	TRBJ2-5	-	TRBD2	CASSPGLAGVALRTQYF	TGTGCCAGCAGCCCCGGACTAGCGGGAGTGGCACTCCGGACCCAGTACTTC
TRBV28	TRBJ1-4	-	-	CASSFSKGSNEKLFF	TGTGCCAGCAGTTTCAGTAAGGGTAGTAATGAAAAACTGTTTTTT